A single sample is the source of the 11 T cell receptor beta chains below, sequenced in a study of blood T cells in healthy people across ages. Then a second PCR, running about 7 to 11 cycles, was carried out with a sample-barcoded 5' primer and a J-beta primer mix. TCRdb used MiXCR to reprocess the 5' RACE reads, holding one entry per CDR3 protein. Among roughly 800,000 distinct CDR3 sequences, 58% were seen once, and the ten largest hold about 20%. The sequenced sample was blood. These receptor sequences come from a young man in good health.

The V call is TRBV28, the J call TRBJ2-7; no clear D. This CDR3 comprises 15 residues. In germline, CDR1 is MDHEN, CDR2 SYDVKM. Trimming removed 5 bases from V and 0 bases from J, with 14 bases in between. For the CDR3, the DNA is TGTGCCAGCAGTCCCGCCGCGTCGGGCTCCTACGAGCAGTACTTC. Translation gives CASSPAASGSYEQYF.

The rearrangement joins TRBV2 to TRBJ1-6, with D possibly matching TRBD1 (5 bases). The CDR3 consists of 13 residues. Looked up from germline, CDR1 is SNHLY and CDR2 is FYNNEI. V was pared by 7 bases and J by 10 bases, with 14 bases between. The CDR3 DNA sequence: TGTGCCAGCACCACGGGGGTAGAATCACCCCTCCACTTT. It is translated as CASTTGVESPLHF.

V and J are TRBV11-2 and TRBJ2-3, with a weak D call TRBD2 (6 bases). Trimming removed 5 bases at V and 6 bases at J, with 15 bases between. There are 14 residues in the CDR3. Germline V lookup: CDR1 SGHAT, CDR2 FQNNGV. Here the CDR3 reads CASSPGLWEDTQYF. In nucleotides, the CDR3 is TGTGCCAGCAGCCCGGGACTTTGGGAGGATACGCAGTATTTT.

The chain uses TRBV7-9 and TRBJ2-7; weak D call: TRBD2 (5 bases). The CDR3 loop spans 15 amino acids. Looked up from germline, CDR1 is SEHNR and CDR2 is FQNEAQ (reference sequence). Deletions cut 4 bases from V and 1 base from J, with 14 bases between. CDR3 in DNA: TGTGCCAGCAGCTCCCTACTAGACAATTCCTACGAGCAGTACTTC. Protein: CASSSLLDNSYEQYF.

V gene TRBV10-3 combines with J gene TRBJ2-1; a weak D match, TRBD2 (5 bases). This CDR3 spans 13 amino acids. V lost 2 bases to trimming and J lost 6 bases, with 8 bases between them. Germline V gene lookup returns CDR1 ENHRY and CDR2 SYGVKD. CDR3 loop: CAISEQRINEQFF. CDR3 DNA sequence: TGTGCCATCAGTGAGCAGCGGATCAATGAGCAGTTCTTC.

The rearrangement joins TRBV20-1 to TRBJ2-2, with D maybe TRBD1 (6 bases). Trimming took 6 bases from V and 2 from J, leaving 13 bases between them. This CDR3 comprises 14 residues. Germline V gene data show CDR1 as DFQATT and CDR2 as SNEGSKA (reference sequence). CDR3 loop: CSAADSPNTGELFF. CDR3 nucleotide sequence: TGCAGTGCCGCGGACAGCCCTAACACCGGGGAGCTGTTTTTT.

V usage is TRBV20-1 and J usage is TRBJ2-7; D may correspond to TRBD1 or TRBD2 (6 bases each). Deletions cut 3 bases from V and 2 bases from J, with 26 bases between. The CDR3 spans 18 residues. Germline lookup yields CDR1 DFQATT and CDR2 SNEGSKA (reference sequence). This chain's CDR3 is CSASERGYRGLHPYEQYF. The CDR3, as DNA: TGCAGTGCTAGCGAGAGAGGTTATCGGGGGCTCCATCCCTACGAGCAGTACTTC.

This clonotype occurred a few times. The chain links TRBV4-3 to TRBJ1-2, with 8 bases identical to TRBD1. CDR3 size: 16 residues. Germline V gives CDR1 LGHNA, CDR2 YSLEER. J gave up 4 bases and V 0 bases, and 7 bases lay outside the gene matches. Here the CDR3 DNA reads TGCGCCAGCAGCCAAGATCTCGGACAGGGATTCTATGGCTACACCTTC. This translates into CASSQDLGQGFYGYTF.

There are a few counts of this clonotype. This sequence joins TRBV15 and TRBJ1-1; D perhaps matches TRBD1 (5 bases). V lost 0 bases to trimming and J lost 4 bases, with 9 bases between them. This CDR3 has 14 amino acids. The germline V gene encodes CDR1 LNHNV and CDR2 YYDKDF (reference sequence). The CDR3: CATSRDRGSTEAFF. The CDR3 nucleotides read TGTGCCACCAGCAGAGATAGGGGCAGCACTGAAGCTTTCTTT.

This clonotype was counted a single time. The gene calls are TRBV3-1 and TRBJ2-4; no clear D gene. The J call is in doubt because the DNA end fits TRBJ2-7 better. This CDR3 is built from 16 residues. CDR1 is LGHDT and CDR2 is YNNKEL in the germline V gene (reference sequence). CDR3 residues: CASSQETRWAPSEQYF. CDR3 nucleotides: TGTGCCAGCAGCCAAGAAACTCGCTGGGCACCCTCCGAGCAGTACTTC.

A few counts support this clonotype. DNA for the CDR3: TGCGCCAGCAGCCAAGGGACAGCGACCTACGAGCAGTACTTC. Amino acids: CASSQGTATYEQYF. The genes are TRBV4-1 and TRBJ2-5; weak D call: TRBD1 (6 bases). The DNA end favors TRBJ2-7, so the J call may be wrong. Germline CDR1 and CDR2: MGHRA and YSYEKL. The CDR3 is 14 amino acids.